This T cell receptor (beta chain) was profiled in a study of chemoradiotherapy in HPV16-positive cancers. Over chemoradiotherapy, repertoires were sampled more than once. As to this clone: Its antigen is unidentified.

The repertoire was sequenced with immunoSEQ multiplex PCR; TCRdb's copy has only in-frame clones and lacks some. The sample yields roughly 3,900 clones, approximately 82% seen once. General study findings and limits: Functional assays defining HPV-specific T cells used only two HPV16-positive patients.

CDR3 size: 15 residues. Germline values: CDR1 SGHTA, CDR2 FQGTGA. V was cut by 5 bases and J by 0 bases, with 10 bases left in between. The gene calls are TRBV7-3 and TRBJ2-2; the D gene is possibly TRBD2 (6 bases). The sequence was obtained from a human donor with HPV-associated anogenital cancer. Sequencing was performed on tumor tissue, taken from a patient who underwent chemoradiotherapy. The CDR3 coding sequence is TGTGCCAGCAGCCCGGGACTTACGAACACCGGGGAGCTGTTTTTT. Translation gives CASSPGLTNTGELFF. Looking up the rest from reference TRBV7-3 and TRBJ2-2 gives the full variable domain: GAGVSQTPSNKVTEKGKYVELRCDPISGHTALYWYRQSLGQGPEFLIYFQGTGAADDSGLPNDRFFAVRPEGSVSTLKIQRTERGDSAVYLCASSPGLTNTGELFFGEGSRLTVL.